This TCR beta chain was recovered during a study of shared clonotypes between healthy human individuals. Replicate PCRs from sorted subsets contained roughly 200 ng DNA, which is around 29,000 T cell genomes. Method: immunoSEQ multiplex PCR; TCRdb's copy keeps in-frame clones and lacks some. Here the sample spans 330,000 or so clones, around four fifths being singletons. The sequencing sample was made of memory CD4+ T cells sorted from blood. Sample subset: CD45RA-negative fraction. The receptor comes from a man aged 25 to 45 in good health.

In DNA, the CDR3 is TGTGCCAGCAGCTTAGCGAGGACAGGGGAGGAAAAACTGTTTTTT. It codes for CASSLARTGEEKLFF. This chain links TRBV7-9 with TRBJ1-4; 9 bases are shared with TRBD1. The V and J ends lost 0 bases and 8 bases, in that order; junction bases with no gene match: 4. CDR1 and CDR2 from the germline V gene are SEHNR and FQNEAQ (reference sequence). The CDR3 has 15 amino acids.